This T cell receptor (beta chain) originates from a study of blood T cell repertoires in COVID-19. This table comes from immunoSEQ multiplex PCR, and its TCRdb copy is limited to in-frame clones, with some not included. The table has roughly 100,000 clones, around 74% seen once. In its sample, this clone was seen a few times. There are 18 residues in the CDR3. The V segment lost 0 bases and the J segment 6 bases; nucleotides outside the gene matches: 15. Germline CDR1 LGHNA, CDR2 YSLEER. The chain carries TRBV4-3 and TRBJ1-2; 8 positions match TRBD1. This receptor was identified in a woman between 70 and 85 years old with acute or convalescent COVID-19. Sequencing was carried out using peripheral blood. The CDR3 sequence: CASSQDPAGTGIFHGYTF. CDR3 coding DNA: TGCGCCAGCAGCCAAGACCCGGCCGGGACAGGCATCTTCCATGGCTACACCTTC.